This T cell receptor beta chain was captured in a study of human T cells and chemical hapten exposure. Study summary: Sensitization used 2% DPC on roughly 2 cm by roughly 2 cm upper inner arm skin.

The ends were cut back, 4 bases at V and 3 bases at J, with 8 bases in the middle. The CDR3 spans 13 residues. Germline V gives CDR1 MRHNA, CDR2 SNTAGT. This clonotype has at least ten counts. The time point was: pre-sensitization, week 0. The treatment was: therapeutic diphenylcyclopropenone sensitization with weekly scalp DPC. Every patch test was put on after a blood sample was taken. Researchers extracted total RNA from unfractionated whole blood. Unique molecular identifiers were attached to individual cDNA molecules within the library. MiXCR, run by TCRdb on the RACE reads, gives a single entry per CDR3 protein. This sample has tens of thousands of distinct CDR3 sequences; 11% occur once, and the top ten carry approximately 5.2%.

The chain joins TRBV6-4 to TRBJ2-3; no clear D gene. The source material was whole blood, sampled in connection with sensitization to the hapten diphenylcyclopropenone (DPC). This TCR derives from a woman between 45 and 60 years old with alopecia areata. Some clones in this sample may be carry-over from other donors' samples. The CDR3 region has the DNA TGTGCCAGCAGTGCCCTTACAACAGATACGCAGTATTTT. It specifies CASSALTTDTQYF.